This T cell receptor beta chain was documented in a study of vaccination effects on CD4 cells after COVID-19. Study-wide findings and caveats: In the late period after vaccination, infection- and vaccine-induced clones contracted markedly. Few convalescent patients, and no early post-infection timepoints, were available to the study.

Sequencing followed a ViraFEST assay step that expanded antigen-specific CD4+ T cells with viral peptide pools. Cultured cells yielded isolated CD4+ T cells after less than 11 days. According to the study, vaccine recipients showed no prior SARS-CoV-2 infection and negative nucleocapsid antibodies. In the cultures, half the medium was exchanged for IL-2 medium on days 3 and 7. V was trimmed by 2 bases and J by 4 bases, leaving 12 bases between them. The CDR3 has 14 amino acids. CDR1 and CDR2 from the germline V gene are SGHRS and YFSETQ. TCRdb's table, derived via immunoSEQ multiplex PCR, lists solely in-frame clones and lacks some. The data hold fewer than 65,000 clones, with roughly 80% observed a single time. Comment on this clone: Antigen unknown.

The source was CD4+ T cells from PBMCs cultured with HCoV-OC43 spike peptides, collected before COVID-19 vaccination. Subset of the sample: HCoV-OC43 spike overlapping peptide pool stimulation. The gene calls are TRBV5-1 and TRBJ2-5; D is perhaps TRBD2 (6 bases). The sequence was obtained from a human donor who received a COVID-19 vaccine. CDR3 loop: CASSFNGGPETQYF. CDR3 bases: TGCGCCAGCAGCTTTAACGGGGGACCAGAGACCCAGTACTTC.